Below, 13 T cell receptor beta chains from the same sample are listed, as sequenced in a study of control samples from healthy donors and cancer patients. Measured with immunoSEQ multiplex PCR; TCRdb has only the in-frame clones, and not every one. The table lists some 67,000 clones, approximately 89% of them singletons. Input material: PBMCs. These receptors were collected from a man in his 60s with lung cancer.

There are a few counts of this clone. This chain joins TRBV19 and TRBJ2-5; D is perhaps TRBD1 (7 bases). The CDR3 extends over 15 amino acids. V was pared by 0 bases and J by 6 bases, with 14 bases between. Germline lookup yields CDR1 LNHDA and CDR2 SQIVND (reference sequence). The CDR3: CASSIDSGGMKTQYF. The CDR3 coding sequence is TGTGCCAGTAGTATAGACTCAGGGGGGATGAAGACCCAGTACTTC.

J is TRBJ2-5 and V is TRBV7-7, with D possibly called TRBD1 or TRBD2 (5 bases each). Deletions cut 5 bases from V and 2 bases from J, with 15 bases between. The CDR3 covers 15 residues. CDR1 is SSHAT and CDR2 is FNYEAQ in the germline V gene (reference sequence). The CDR3 DNA reads TGTGCCAGCAGCCGAGCTGGGGGTACACAAGAGACCCAGTACTTC. This sequence encodes CASSRAGGTQETQYF.

The chain carries TRBV5-1 and TRBJ2-1, with 15 nucleotides matching TRBD2. V lost 4 bases and J lost 8; bases outside the gene matches: 7. Germline loops: CDR1 SGHRS, CDR2 YFSETQ. The CDR3 covers 16 residues. The DNA for the CDR3 is TGCGCCAGCAGCACCGGACTAGCGGGGGGGTCGGATGAGCAGTTCTTC. This sequence encodes CASSTGLAGGSDEQFF.

The genes are TRBV25-1 and TRBJ1-2; the D is unclear. This CDR3 has 14 residues. Germline V CDR1 and CDR2: MGHDK, SYGVNS. V was clipped by 4 bases and J by 3 bases, with 12 bases between them. The CDR3 coding sequence is TGTGCCAGCAGTGGGAACCGGGAACACTATGGCTACACCTTC. Protein product: CASSGNREHYGYTF.

V gene TRBV18 combines with J gene TRBJ1-1; D may be TRBD1 (6 bases). CDR1 is KGHSH, CDR2 LQKENI, per germline. The ends were cut back, 2 bases at V and 5 bases at J, with 15 bases in the middle. The CDR3 is 15 residues long. In nucleotides, the CDR3 is TGTGCCAGCTCACCAACCGCAGGGAGGGGGACTGAAGCTTTCTTT. Translation gives CASSPTAGRGTEAFF.

The chain carries TRBV5-1 and TRBJ1-6; 7 nucleotides line up with TRBD1. Per germline, CDR1 SGHRS and CDR2 YFSETQ. The CDR3 spans 15 residues. V lost 0 bases, J lost 10 bases, and 7 bases stayed unmatched. CDR3 region: CASSLAGDRESPLHF. The CDR3 DNA reads as TGCGCCAGCAGCTTGGCGGGAGACAGGGAATCACCCCTCCACTTT.

The chain combines TRBV14 with TRBJ2-1; D possibly uses TRBD1 or TRBD2 (5 bases each). Trimming took off 2 bases at V and 9 bases at J, with 11 bases between the two ends. This CDR3 has 13 residues. The germline CDR1 and CDR2 sequences are SGHDN and FVKESK. The CDR3 DNA follows: TGTGCCAGCAGCCAACAGGGACGGAGTGAGCAGTTCTTC. Translating gives CASSQQGRSEQFF.

This chain connects TRBV7-8 to TRBJ2-1; 9 nucleotides agree with TRBD2. The CDR3 runs 17 residues. In germline, CDR1 is SGHVS, CDR2 FQNEAQ. V trimming: 2 bases; J trimming: 2 bases; junction bases outside the gene matches: 7. CDR3 residues: CASSLLWLAGTYNEQFF. CDR3 DNA: TGTGCCAGCAGCTTATTATGGCTAGCGGGGACCTACAATGAGCAGTTCTTC.

The chain recombines TRBV5-1 with TRBJ1-2, with D perhaps matching TRBD1 (6 bases). The length of the CDR3 is 15 residues. Per germline, CDR1 SGHRS and CDR2 YFSETQ. The germline V and J ends were trimmed by 2 bases and 2 bases, with 13 bases remaining between them. The CDR3 sequence: CASSFYREENYGYTF. The CDR3, as DNA: TGCGCCAGCAGCTTTTACAGGGAGGAAAACTATGGCTACACCTTC.

This clone was detected a few times. The V and J genes are TRBV5-8 and TRBJ1-5; D is unresolved. The CDR3 consists of 16 residues. Trimming pared 1 base from V and 0 bases from J, leaving 11 bases between. Germline assignment: CDR1 SGHTS and CDR2 YDEGEE. The CDR3 DNA sequence: TGTGCCAGCAGCTTGCCCATAGGCAATAGCAATCAGCCCCAGCATTTT. This sequence encodes CASSLPIGNSNQPQHF.

The J gene is TRBJ2-5, the V gene TRBV9; maybe TRBD1 (5 bases). Germline CDR1 is SGDLS and CDR2 is YYNGEE. V was shortened by 0 bases and J by 3 bases, with 12 bases between the two germline ends. This CDR3 comprises 15 residues. CDR3 nucleotide sequence: TGTGCCAGCAGCGTAGTAAGCCCAGGGAAAGAGACCCAGTACTTC. Translating it yields CASSVVSPGKETQYF. Drawing the rest from reference TRBV9 and TRBJ2-5, the complete variable domain is DSGVTQTPKHLITATGQRVTLRCSPRSGDLSVYWYQQSLDQGLQFLIQYYNGEERAKGNILERFSAQQFPDLHSELNLSSLELGDSALYFCASSVVSPGKETQYFGPGTRLLVL.

This clone was seen once. The chain couples TRBV7-9 to TRBJ2-4; 8 nucleotides line up with TRBD1. Germline CDR1 is SEHNR and CDR2 is FQNEAQ (reference sequence). The length of the CDR3 is 15 residues. V lost 3 bases, J lost 6 bases, and 7 bases stayed unmatched. In nucleotides, the CDR3 is TGTGCCAGCAGCTTGGGGGGACAGGTACGAAACATTCAGTACTTC. This encodes CASSLGGQVRNIQYF.

V is TRBV5-1 and J is TRBJ1-2; no definite D call. This CDR3 has 14 amino acids. Trimming removed 1 base from V and 2 bases from J, with 9 bases in between. Germline CDR1 is SGHRS and CDR2 is YFSETQ. The CDR3 is CASSLWTSNYGYTF. CDR3 nucleotides: TGCGCCAGCAGCTTGTGGACGTCCAACTATGGCTACACCTTC.